A single sample is the source of the 25 T cell receptor beta chains below, sequenced in a study of blood T cell repertoires in COVID-19. Data came from immunoSEQ multiplex PCR; TCRdb stores just in-frame clones and leaves some out. The table has about 260,000 clones, approximately 89% seen once; the top ten hold approximately 10%. The sequenced sample was peripheral blood. The receptors stem from a woman aged 70-85 years with COVID-19, enrolled during active disease.

The V call is TRBV3-1 (or the pseudogene TRBV3-2), the J call TRBJ1-3; 7 nucleotides agree with TRBD1. This CDR3 has 15 amino acids. The germline V gene encodes CDR1 LGHDT and CDR2 YNNKEL (reference sequence). V dropped 5 bases and J dropped 1; count of bases not matched to a gene: 5. The CDR3 sequence is CASSYDRESGNTIYF. The DNA of the CDR3 is TGTGCCAGCAGCTATGACAGGGAGTCTGGAAACACCATATATTTT.

This rearrangement joins TRBV15 to TRBJ1-5, with 7 bases lining up with TRBD1. This CDR3 is built from 13 residues. The trim removed 2 bases at V and 6 bases at J, leaving 1 base unmatched. Germline-derived CDR1 and CDR2 are LNHNV and YYDKDF (reference sequence). The chain's CDR3 is CATSRQGGQPQHF. Here the CDR3 DNA reads TGTGCCACCAGCAGACAGGGGGGTCAGCCCCAGCATTTT.

V and J are TRBV25-1 and TRBJ1-6, with 9 nucleotides matching TRBD1. The CDR3 covers 15 residues. V gave up 3 bases and J gave up 9 bases; unmatched junction bases: 6. Germline loops: CDR1 MGHDK, CDR2 SYGVNS. The CDR3 loop is CASSEIGQGFSPLHF. The CDR3 nucleotides are TGTGCCAGCAGTGAGATCGGACAGGGGTTTTCACCCCTCCACTTT.

CDR3 coding DNA: TGTGCCAGCAGCCAAGATTTTGGGCAGGGTATCTACGAGCAGTACTTC. It specifies CASSQDFGQGIYEQYF. The chain combines TRBV4-2 with TRBJ2-7; perhaps TRBD1 as D (5 bases). Germline V gene data show CDR1 as LGHNA and CDR2 as YNFKEQ. The length of the CDR3 is 16 residues. Between the trimmed V and J ends, which lost 0 bases and 3 bases, there was a span of 15 bases.

This chain joins TRBV3-1 (or the pseudogene TRBV3-2) and TRBJ1-1; D unresolved. V was pared by 1 base and J by 2 bases, with 11 bases between. CDR3 length equals 15 residues. Germline V lookup: CDR1 LGHDT, CDR2 YNNKEL (reference sequence). DNA for the CDR3: TGTGCCAGCAGCCAAGTCGGGTTTGGAAACACTGAAGCTTTCTTT. It is translated as CASSQVGFGNTEAFF.

A note on this clone: The same CDR3 can be traced to other DNA sequences in this sample. The genes are TRBV5-1 and TRBJ1-5, with D possibly TRBD1 on 5 matching bases. The CDR3 length is 14 residues. CDR1 is SGHRS and CDR2 is YFSETQ in the germline V gene. Trimming stripped 0 bases from V and 1 base from J, with 5 bases between. This CDR3 reads CASSLGQSNQPQHF. CDR3 DNA sequence: TGCGCCAGCAGCTTGGGACAGAGCAATCAGCCCCAGCATTTT.

This sequence joins TRBV2 and TRBJ2-2, with 7 bases lining up with TRBD1. V dropped 6 bases and J dropped 0; count of bases not matched to a gene: 4. The CDR3 runs 15 residues. Per germline, CDR1 SNHLY and CDR2 FYNNEI. CDR3 DNA sequence: TGTGCCAGCAGAGACAGGGTTGCGAACACCGGGGAGCTGTTTTTT. Protein: CASRDRVANTGELFF.

This clone appeared a few times. The V gene is TRBV29-1, the J gene TRBJ2-7; TRBD2 is a possible D gene (6 bases). The CDR3 sequence is 14 residues long. The germline V gene has CDR1 SQVTM and CDR2 ANQGSEA. Trimming shortened V by 5 bases and J by 1 base, and 15 bases separated the two germline ends. The CDR3 sequence is CSVTPWAGSYEQYF. The CDR3 DNA follows: TGCAGCGTTACTCCCTGGGCGGGGTCCTACGAGCAGTACTTC.

The chain links TRBV7-9 to TRBJ1-6, with D maybe TRBD1 (6 bases). CDR1 and CDR2 (germline): SEHNR, FQNEAQ (reference sequence). CDR3 length: 14 amino acids. V dropped 7 bases and J dropped 10 bases, with 17 bases sitting between them. CDR3 region: CASTLQTGYSPLHF. The DNA of the CDR3 is TGTGCCAGCACCCTACAAACAGGGTACTCACCCCTCCACTTT.

The genes are TRBV19 and TRBJ2-1, with TRBD2 as a possible D gene (5 bases). In germline, CDR1 is LNHDA, CDR2 SQIVND (reference sequence). The CDR3 has 13 residues. V was clipped by 5 bases and J by 1 base, with 6 bases between them. CDR3 protein: CASSPGSYNEQFF. The CDR3 DNA reads TGTGCCAGTAGTCCGGGGTCCTACAATGAGCAGTTCTTC.

The chain recombines TRBV30 with TRBJ2-7, with 9 bases identical to TRBD1. V lost 3 bases, J lost 5 bases, and 5 bases stayed unmatched. The CDR3 runs 13 residues. The V gene's germline CDR1 is GTSNPN and CDR2 SVGIG (reference sequence). CDR3 sequence reads: CAWSPDRGHEQYF. For the CDR3, the DNA is TGTGCCTGGAGCCCGGACAGGGGCCACGAGCAGTACTTC.

V usage is TRBV19 and J usage is TRBJ2-2, with 7 bases lining up with TRBD1. J gave up 1 base and V 6 bases, and 2 bases lay outside the gene matches. Germline V gene data show CDR1 as LNHDA and CDR2 as SQIVND (reference sequence). The length of the CDR3 is 14 residues. The CDR3 coding sequence is TGTGCCAGTAGACGACAGGGGAACACCGGGGAGCTGTTTTTT. It translates to CASRRQGNTGELFF.

The V and J genes are TRBV21-1 and TRBJ2-7; TRBD1 reflects the table's D call only, with no check against the DNA. TRBV21-1 is a listed pseudogene. The length of the CDR3 is 17 residues. CDR3 sequence: CASSNRDRTGFDYEQYF. The DNA of the CDR3 is TGTGCCAGCAGCAACCGAGACCGGACAGGGTTTGACTACGAGCAGTACTTC.

This clone was observed once. The CDR3 bases are TGTGCCAGCAGTTCCCCGACCGGGACACCCAATCAGCCCCAGCATTTT. Translation gives CASSSPTGTPNQPQHF. The chain uses TRBV6-2 or TRBV6-3 and TRBJ1-5, with a weak D call TRBD1 (6 bases). CDR3 length equals 16 residues. V lost 4 bases and J lost 3, with 16 bases in between. Germline CDR1 reads MNHEY; CDR2 reads SVGEGT.

V is TRBV2 and J is TRBJ1-5, with 9 bases identical to TRBD1. V trimming: 4 bases; J trimming: 5 bases; junction bases outside the gene matches: 3. The length of the CDR3 is 14 residues. CDR1 is SNHLY, CDR2 FYNNEI, per germline. CDR3 amino acids: CASSADRGYQPQHF. The DNA for the CDR3 is TGTGCCAGCAGTGCCGACAGGGGGTATCAGCCCCAGCATTTT. Full variable domain (outside the CDR3, taken from reference TRBV2 and TRBJ1-5): EPEVTQTPSHQVTQMGQEVILRCVPISNHLYFYWYRQILGQKVEFLVSFYNNEISEKSEIFDDQFSVERPDGSNFTLKIRSTKLEDSAMYFCASSADRGYQPQHFGDGTRLSIL.

V gene TRBV4-1 combines with J gene TRBJ2-7; D is perhaps TRBD2 (6 bases). The CDR3 extends over 13 amino acids. Germline-derived CDR1 and CDR2 are MGHRA and YSYEKL. Deletions cut 4 bases from V and 6 bases from J, with 13 bases between. CDR3 coding DNA: TGCGCCAGCAGCCGCGGACCCGGGGGCGAGCAGTACTTC. Translation: CASSRGPGGEQYF.

This sequence joins TRBV28 and TRBJ1-5, with D uncertain. Deletions cut 5 bases from V and 4 bases from J, with 15 bases between. From germline, CDR1 is MDHEN and CDR2 SYDVKM. The CDR3 extends over 15 amino acids. For the CDR3, the DNA is TGTGCCAGCAGTCGAATTGGCTCCCTGAATCAGCCCCAGCATTTT. It is translated as CASSRIGSLNQPQHF.

The J gene is TRBJ2-2, the V gene TRBV27, with 7 bases aligning to TRBD1. V dropped 6 bases and J dropped 4; count of bases not matched to a gene: 11. Germline V CDR1 and CDR2: MNHEY, SMNVEV (reference sequence). The CDR3 has 16 residues. The CDR3: CASRPMGTVITGELFF. CDR3 bases: TGTGCCAGCAGACCTATGGGGACAGTGATCACCGGGGAGCTGTTTTTT.

The chain recombines TRBV19 with TRBJ2-2, with TRBD2 identical over 8 bases. Germline V gives CDR1 LNHDA, CDR2 SQIVND (reference sequence). V trimming: 4 bases; J trimming: 3 bases; junction bases outside the gene matches: 4. The CDR3 consists of 15 residues. DNA of the CDR3: TGTGCCAGTAGTAGCGGGGGGCGAGACACCGGGGAGCTGTTTTTT. It is translated as CASSSGGRDTGELFF. Looking up the rest from reference TRBV19 and TRBJ2-2 gives the full variable domain: DGGITQSPKYLFRKEGQNVTLSCEQNLNHDAMYWYRQDPGQGLRLIYYSQIVNDFQKGDIAEGYSVSREKKESFPLTVTSAQKNPTAFYLCASSSGGRDTGELFFGEGSRLTVL.

The count of this clone is one. J is TRBJ2-5 and V is TRBV28; D possibly corresponds to TRBD1 (7 bases). Germline-derived CDR1 and CDR2 are MDHEN and SYDVKM. Trimming took 3 bases from V and 3 from J, leaving 14 bases between them. CDR3 size: 15 residues. As DNA, the CDR3 is TGTGCCAGCAGTTTCAGTGGCGGGACAGAAGAGACCCAGTACTTC. The encoded protein is CASSFSGGTEETQYF.

The chain has TRBV5-1 and TRBJ1-2; tentatively, D is TRBD1 (6 bases). This CDR3 has 14 amino acids. Germline V gives CDR1 SGHRS, CDR2 YFSETQ. The V end lost 1 base, the J end lost 4 bases, and 11 bases lay between the germline ends. The chain's CDR3 is CASSLSGDGYGYTF. CDR3 bases: TGCGCCAGCAGCTTGTCAGGGGACGGCTATGGCTACACCTTC.

The chain is built from TRBV11-3 and TRBJ2-2; no reliable D call. This CDR3 is built from 14 residues. V was clipped by 4 bases and J by 1 base, with 7 bases between them. CDR1 and CDR2 from the germline V gene are SGHNT and YENEEA. The CDR3: CASSSGWNTGELFF. The DNA of the CDR3 is TGTGCCAGCAGCTCAGGATGGAACACCGGGGAGCTGTTTTTT.

V and J are TRBV19 and TRBJ1-4; D is unclear. The CDR3 has 17 amino acids. Trimming took off 3 bases at V and 2 bases at J, with 16 bases between the two ends. CDR1 is LNHDA, CDR2 SQIVND, per germline (reference sequence). The CDR3 loop is CASSIFRGGTTNEKLFF. In DNA, the CDR3 is TGTGCCAGTAGTATTTTTCGAGGCGGAACCACTAATGAAAAACTGTTTTTT.

The DNA of the CDR3 is TGTGCCAGCAGAATAGGACAGGGTGGTTCACCCCTCCACTTT. Translated, it gives CASRIGQGGSPLHF. The genes are TRBV2 and TRBJ1-6; 8 nucleotides agree with TRBD1. Looked up from germline, CDR1 is SNHLY and CDR2 is FYNNEI. The CDR3 is 14 residues long. J gave up 9 bases and V 6 bases, and 7 bases lay outside the gene matches.

This chain links TRBV20-1 with TRBJ2-7, with a weak D call TRBD1 (5 bases). The germline CDR1 and CDR2 sequences are DFQATT and SNEGSKA (reference sequence). Trimming took 6 bases from V and 7 from J, leaving 13 bases between them. The CDR3 spans 11 residues. CDR3 residues: CSAQKPGEQYF. In DNA, the CDR3 is TGCAGTGCACAAAAACCAGGGGAGCAGTACTTC.